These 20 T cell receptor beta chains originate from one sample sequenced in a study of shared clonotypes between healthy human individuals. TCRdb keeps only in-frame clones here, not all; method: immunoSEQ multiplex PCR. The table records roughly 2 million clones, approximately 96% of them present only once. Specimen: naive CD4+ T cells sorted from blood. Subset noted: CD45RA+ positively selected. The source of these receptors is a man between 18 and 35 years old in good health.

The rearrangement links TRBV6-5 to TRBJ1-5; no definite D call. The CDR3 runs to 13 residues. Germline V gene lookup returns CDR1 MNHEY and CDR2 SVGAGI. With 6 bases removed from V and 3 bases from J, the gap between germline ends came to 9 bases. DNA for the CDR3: TGTGCCAGCAGGGGTTGGGACAATCAGCCCCAGCATTTT. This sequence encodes CASRGWDNQPQHF.

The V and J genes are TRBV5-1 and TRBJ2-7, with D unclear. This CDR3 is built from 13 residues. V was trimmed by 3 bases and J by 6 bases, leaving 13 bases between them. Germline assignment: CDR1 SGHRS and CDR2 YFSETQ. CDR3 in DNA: TGCGCCAGCAGCTCGGATGTGGCGCGCGAGCAGTACTTC. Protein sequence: CASSSDVAREQYF.

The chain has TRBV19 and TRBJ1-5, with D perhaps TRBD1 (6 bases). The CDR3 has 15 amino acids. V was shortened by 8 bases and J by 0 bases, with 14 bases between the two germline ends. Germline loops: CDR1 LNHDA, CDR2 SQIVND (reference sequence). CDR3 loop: CASRTGPYSNQPQHF. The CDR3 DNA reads TGTGCCAGTCGAACAGGGCCCTATAGCAATCAGCCCCAGCATTTT.

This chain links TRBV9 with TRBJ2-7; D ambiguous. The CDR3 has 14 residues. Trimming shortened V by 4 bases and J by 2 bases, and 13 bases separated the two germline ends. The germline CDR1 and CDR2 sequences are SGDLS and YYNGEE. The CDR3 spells CASSPQRSTYEQYF. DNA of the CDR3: TGTGCCAGCAGCCCTCAAAGGTCCACCTACGAGCAGTACTTC.

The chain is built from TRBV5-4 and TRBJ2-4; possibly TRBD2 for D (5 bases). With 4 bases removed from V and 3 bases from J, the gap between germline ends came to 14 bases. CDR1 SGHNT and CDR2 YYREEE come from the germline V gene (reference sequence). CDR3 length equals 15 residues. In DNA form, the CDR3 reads TGTGCCAGCAGCAGAGGAGGTGTGGGCAAAAACATTCAGTACTTC. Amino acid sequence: CASSRGGVGKNIQYF. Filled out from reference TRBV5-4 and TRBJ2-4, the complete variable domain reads ETGVTQSPTHLIKTRGQQVTLRCSSQSGHNTVSWYQQALGQGPQFIFQYYREEENGRGNFPPRFSGLQFPNYSSELNVNALELDDSALYLCASSRGGVGKNIQYFGAGTRLSVL.

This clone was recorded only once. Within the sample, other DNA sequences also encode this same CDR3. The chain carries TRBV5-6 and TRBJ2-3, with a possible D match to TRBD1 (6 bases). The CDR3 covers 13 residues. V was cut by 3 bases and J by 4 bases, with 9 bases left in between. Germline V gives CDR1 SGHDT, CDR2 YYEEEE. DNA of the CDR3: TGTGCCAGCAGCTCACAGGGCGCAGATACGCAGTATTTT. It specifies CASSSQGADTQYF.

Here the CDR3 reads CASRGYEKLFF. The DNA of the CDR3 is TGTGCCAGCAGAGGATATGAAAAACTGTTTTTT. The chain is built from TRBV2 and TRBJ1-4; D gene ambiguous. V was shortened by 6 bases and J by 6 bases, with 5 bases between the two germline ends. The CDR3 covers 11 residues. Germline assignment: CDR1 SNHLY and CDR2 FYNNEI.

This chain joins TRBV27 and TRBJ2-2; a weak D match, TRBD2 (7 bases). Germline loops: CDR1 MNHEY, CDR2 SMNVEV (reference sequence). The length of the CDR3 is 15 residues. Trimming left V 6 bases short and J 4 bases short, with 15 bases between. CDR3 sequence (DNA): TGTGCCAGCAGCCCTACCGGGGGGCCCACCGGGGAGCTGTTTTTT. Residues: CASSPTGGPTGELFF.

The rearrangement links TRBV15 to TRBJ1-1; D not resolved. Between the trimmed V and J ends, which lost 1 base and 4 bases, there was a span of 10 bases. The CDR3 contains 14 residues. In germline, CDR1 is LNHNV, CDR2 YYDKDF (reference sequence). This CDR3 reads CATSRGHGGTEAFF. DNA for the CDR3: TGTGCCACCAGCAGAGGTCATGGAGGCACTGAAGCTTTCTTT.

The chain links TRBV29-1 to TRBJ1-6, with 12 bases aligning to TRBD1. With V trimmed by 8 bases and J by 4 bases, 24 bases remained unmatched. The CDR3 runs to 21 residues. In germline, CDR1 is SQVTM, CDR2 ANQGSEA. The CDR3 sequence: CSPGGDPGGRDRGRYNSPLHF. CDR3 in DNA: TGCAGCCCCGGGGGGGACCCGGGGGGGAGGGACAGGGGGCGTTATAATTCACCCCTCCACTTT.

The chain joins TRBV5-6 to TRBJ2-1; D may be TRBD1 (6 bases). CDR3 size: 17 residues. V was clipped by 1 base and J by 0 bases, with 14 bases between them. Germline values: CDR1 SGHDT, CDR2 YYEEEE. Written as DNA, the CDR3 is TGTGCCAGCAGCTTGTTTACAGGGCAGAGCTCCTACAATGAGCAGTTCTTC. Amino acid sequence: CASSLFTGQSSYNEQFF. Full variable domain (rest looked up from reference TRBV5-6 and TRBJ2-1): DAGVTQSPTHLIKTRGQQVTLRCSPKSGHDTVSWYQQALGQGPQFIFQYYEEEERQRGNFPDRFSGHQFPNYSSELNVNALLLGDSALYLCASSLFTGQSSYNEQFFGPGTRLTVL.

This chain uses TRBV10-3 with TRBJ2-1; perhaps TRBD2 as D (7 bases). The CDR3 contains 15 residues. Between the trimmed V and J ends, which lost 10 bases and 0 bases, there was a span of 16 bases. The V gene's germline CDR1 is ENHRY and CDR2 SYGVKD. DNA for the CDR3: TGTGCCACCCGAGGGGGGGAGAGCTCCTACAATGAGCAGTTCTTC. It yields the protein CATRGGESSYNEQFF.

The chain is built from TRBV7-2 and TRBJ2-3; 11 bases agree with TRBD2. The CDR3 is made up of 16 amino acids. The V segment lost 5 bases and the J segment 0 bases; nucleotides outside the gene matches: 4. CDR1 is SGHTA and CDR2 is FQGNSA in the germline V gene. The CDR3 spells CASSKTSGISTDTQYF. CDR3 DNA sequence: TGTGCCAGCAGCAAGACTAGCGGGATTAGCACAGATACGCAGTATTTT.

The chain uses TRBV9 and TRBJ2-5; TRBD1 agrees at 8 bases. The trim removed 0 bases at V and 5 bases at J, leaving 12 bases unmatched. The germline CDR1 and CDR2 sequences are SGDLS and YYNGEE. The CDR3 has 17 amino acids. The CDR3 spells CASSVAGRGQGGETQYF. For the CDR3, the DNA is TGTGCCAGCAGCGTAGCCGGCAGAGGACAGGGCGGGGAGACCCAGTACTTC.

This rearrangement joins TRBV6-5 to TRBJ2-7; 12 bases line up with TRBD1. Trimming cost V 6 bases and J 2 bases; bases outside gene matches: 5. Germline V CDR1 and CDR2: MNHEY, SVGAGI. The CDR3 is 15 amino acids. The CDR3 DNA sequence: TGTGCCAGCAGAAAGGGACAGGGGGCCGCCTACGAGCAGTACTTC. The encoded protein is CASRKGQGAAYEQYF.

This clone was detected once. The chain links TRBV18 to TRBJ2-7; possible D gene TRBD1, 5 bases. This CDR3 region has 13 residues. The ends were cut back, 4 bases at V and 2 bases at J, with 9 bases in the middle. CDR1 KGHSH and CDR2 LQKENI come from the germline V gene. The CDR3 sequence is CASSRGNTYEQYF. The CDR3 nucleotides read TGTGCCAGCTCACGGGGCAACACCTACGAGCAGTACTTC.

The CDR3 loop is CASRLEENTGELFF. For the CDR3, the DNA is TGTGCCAGCAGACTAGAGGAGAACACCGGGGAGCTGTTTTTT. The chain links TRBV27 to TRBJ2-2; a weak D match, TRBD2 (5 bases). Germline CDR1 and CDR2: MNHEY and SMNVEV (reference sequence). This CDR3 has 14 residues. V was cut by 6 bases and J by 1 base, with 9 bases left in between.

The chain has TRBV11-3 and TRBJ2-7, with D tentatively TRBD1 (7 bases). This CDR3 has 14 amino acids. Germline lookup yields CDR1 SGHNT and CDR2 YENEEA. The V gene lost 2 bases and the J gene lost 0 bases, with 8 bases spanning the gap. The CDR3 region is CASSLQGGSYEQYF. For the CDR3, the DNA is TGTGCCAGCAGCTTACAGGGGGGCTCCTACGAGCAGTACTTC.

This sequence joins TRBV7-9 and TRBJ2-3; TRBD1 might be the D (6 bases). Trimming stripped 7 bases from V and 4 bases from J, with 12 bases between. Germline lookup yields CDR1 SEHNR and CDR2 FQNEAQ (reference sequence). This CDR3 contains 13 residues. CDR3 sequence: CASKQGSADTQYF. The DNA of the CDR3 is TGTGCCAGCAAACAGGGATCCGCAGATACGCAGTATTTT.

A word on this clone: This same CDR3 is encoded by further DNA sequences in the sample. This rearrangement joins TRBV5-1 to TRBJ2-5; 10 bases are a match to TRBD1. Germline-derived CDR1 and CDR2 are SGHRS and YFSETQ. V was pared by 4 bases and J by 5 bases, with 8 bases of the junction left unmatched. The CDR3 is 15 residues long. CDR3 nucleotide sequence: TGCGCCAGCAGCCCAGGACAGGGGGGGTTGGAGACCCAGTACTTC. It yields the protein CASSPGQGGLETQYF.